This T cell receptor (beta chain) was sequenced during a study of T-cell memory formation after mild COVID-19. In germline, CDR1 is SNHLY, CDR2 FYNNEI. The V and J ends lost 11 bases and 3 bases respectively, with 8 bases between them. The CDR3 is 11 amino acids. A single record per CDR3 protein comes from TCRdb applying MiXCR to the 5' RACE reads. Among 400,000 to 500,000 distinct CDR3 sequences listed, 20% were seen once. This clonotype showed up just a few times. The sequence came from an adult woman who had mild COVID-19 (a few samples of this study predate the infection). Cell type and time point are not known. Sequences were obtained from PBMCs or a T cell subset sorted from them (not recorded which). The rearrangement joins TRBV2 to TRBJ2-1; D is undetermined. CDR3 nucleotides: TGTGCCGCGGCTCTCTACAATGAGCAGTTCTTC. It translates to CAAALYNEQFF.